The next 18 T cell receptor beta chains were all read from a single sample in a study of T cell repertoires in cytomegalovirus infection. TCRdb ran MiXCR on the reads and lists one entry per CDR3 protein. The sample consists of about 490,000 distinct CDR3 sequences, approximately 17% of them appearing once. The specimen was CD8+ T cells from PBMCs. These receptors were obtained from a human donor in good health (CMV status not recorded). Some clones in this sample may be carry-over from other donors' samples.

Ten or more counts support this clonotype. This rearrangement joins TRBV7-6 to TRBJ1-3; perhaps TRBD1 as D (5 bases). The ends were cut back, 4 bases at V and 9 bases at J, with 13 bases in the middle. The CDR3 loop spans 13 amino acids. Looked up from germline, CDR1 is SGHVS and CDR2 is FNYEAQ. In nucleotides, the CDR3 is TGTGCCAGCAGCTCCTCTGGGGGATCCACCATATATTTT. Residues: CASSSSGGSTIYF.

This clonotype was detected many times. V gene TRBV7-9 combines with J gene TRBJ2-1, with 7 bases lining up with TRBD1. The CDR3 runs to 14 residues. The V gene end was trimmed by 7 bases and the J gene end by 9 bases; junction bases not matched to a gene: 12. Germline V gene sequence: CDR1 SEHNR, CDR2 FQNEAQ (reference sequence). The CDR3 DNA reads as TGTGCCAGCATCCCGGACAGGTATAACACTGAGCAGTTCTTC. It yields the protein CASIPDRYNTEQFF.

This clonotype was observed at least ten times. The chain's CDR3 is CASSLQGHTEAFF. The CDR3 nucleotides read TGTGCCAGCAGCTTGCAGGGGCACACTGAAGCTTTCTTT. The chain carries TRBV7-3 and TRBJ1-1, with a possible D match to TRBD1 (6 bases). This CDR3 has 13 residues. Germline values: CDR1 SGHTA, CDR2 FQGTGA. The germline V and J ends were trimmed by 3 bases and 3 bases, with 8 bases remaining between them.

V and J are TRBV6-6 and TRBJ2-3; D ambiguous. CDR3 length: 11 amino acids. Germline V gives CDR1 MNHNY, CDR2 SVGAGI (reference sequence). Trimming removed 5 bases from V and 10 bases from J, with 10 bases in between. CDR3 nucleotide sequence: TGTGCCAGCAGTAAGGGCCCTGCGCAGTATTTT. Protein product: CASSKGPAQYF.

This clonotype was counted a few times. This chain links TRBV4-1 with TRBJ1-5; D call uncertain. V was pared by 3 bases and J by 2 bases, with 11 bases between. Germline V gene data show CDR1 as MGHRA and CDR2 as YSYEKL. The CDR3 consists of 15 residues. CDR3 protein: CASSHDETGNQPQHF. CDR3 DNA: TGCGCCAGCAGCCATGACGAAACAGGCAATCAGCCCCAGCATTTT.

This clonotype has ten or more counts. CDR3 nucleotide sequence: TGTGCCAGCAGCTTAGCGGGAGTAAGGGCCTACGAGCAGTACTTC. It yields the protein CASSLAGVRAYEQYF. The chain has TRBV11-2 and TRBJ2-7, with a tentative D call TRBD2 (6 bases). The CDR3 runs to 15 residues. Germline V gives CDR1 SGHAT, CDR2 FQNNGV. V lost 1 base and J 2 bases, leaving 12 bases between the germline ends.

Many counts were recorded for this clonotype. The chain uses TRBV27 and TRBJ2-2, with 11 bases lining up with TRBD2. The V gene's germline CDR1 is MNHEY and CDR2 SMNVEV (reference sequence). The CDR3 spans 15 residues. J lost 4 bases, V lost 8 bases, and 6 bases had no gene match. The CDR3 loop reads CASGLAGGFTGELFF. The CDR3 nucleotides read TGTGCCAGCGGGCTAGCGGGAGGCTTCACCGGGGAGCTGTTTTTT.

This sequence joins TRBV12-3 or TRBV12-4 and TRBJ2-5; D not certain. The CDR3 is made up of 11 amino acids. Trimming took off 4 bases at V and 7 bases at J, with 7 bases between the two ends. The CDR3 is CASSSTGTQYF. The CDR3 coding sequence is TGTGCCAGCAGTTCTACGGGGACCCAGTACTTC.

This clonotype was observed a handful of times. The chain links TRBV20-1 to TRBJ2-7; 9 bases are a match to TRBD1. The V gene end was trimmed by 1 base and the J gene end by 1 base; junction bases not matched to a gene: 17. The CDR3 runs to 19 residues. The germline V gene encodes CDR1 DFQATT and CDR2 SNEGSKA (reference sequence). The CDR3 reads CSARVIGQGPSRVSYEQYF. In DNA, the CDR3 is TGCAGTGCTAGAGTGATCGGACAGGGGCCAAGTAGAGTTTCCTACGAGCAGTACTTC.

This clonotype was observed many times. V is TRBV10-3 and J is TRBJ2-3; weak D call: TRBD1 (6 bases). This CDR3 is built from 17 residues. Trimming cost V 2 bases and J 3 bases, with 18 bases left between them. Germline CDR1 is ENHRY and CDR2 is SYGVKD. CDR3 coding DNA: TGTGCCATCAGTGAGATAAATATCAGGGGTTTGACAGATACGCAGTATTTT. Its translation: CAISEINIRGLTDTQYF.

This clonotype was seen many times. This chain uses TRBV6-2 or TRBV6-3 with TRBJ1-1; D possibly corresponds to TRBD1 (6 bases). Trimming removed 6 bases at V and 6 bases at J, with 17 bases between. CDR1 and CDR2 from the germline V gene are MNHEY and SVGEGT. The CDR3 runs to 14 residues. The CDR3, as DNA: TGTGCCAGCAGCCCGAAACTCACAGGGCCTGAAGCTTTCTTT. Protein sequence: CASSPKLTGPEAFF.

This clonotype was seen at least ten times. The J gene is TRBJ1-3, the V gene TRBV7-9, with 7 bases matching TRBD1. The CDR3 has 17 amino acids. After removal of 5 bases from V and 0 bases from J, the junction contained 10 bases not matched to a gene. Germline V gives CDR1 SEHNR, CDR2 FQNEAQ (reference sequence). DNA of the CDR3: TGTGCCAGCAGCCCCCCAGGGACAGCGAGCTCTGGAAACACCATATATTTT. It codes for CASSPPGTASSGNTIYF.

The gene calls are TRBV4-1 and TRBJ2-1, with TRBD2 matching 11 bases. Germline V CDR1 and CDR2: MGHRA, YSYEKL. This CDR3 comprises 15 residues. Trimming took 6 bases from V and 6 from J; bases not matched to a gene: 7. The CDR3 sequence: CASRSLAGVFNEQFF. Here the CDR3 DNA reads TGCGCCAGCAGGTCACTAGCGGGAGTTTTCAATGAGCAGTTCTTC.

This clonotype was observed a handful of times. The chain has TRBV9 and TRBJ2-3, with 8 positions matching TRBD2. Germline CDR1 is SGDLS and CDR2 is YYNGEE. The ends lost 2 bases at V and 5 bases at J; junction bases unmatched: 4. The CDR3 is 14 amino acids. For the CDR3, the DNA is TGTGCCAGCAGCGTTAGCGGGGATCTAGATACGCAGTATTTT. Its translation: CASSVSGDLDTQYF.

In this sample, this clonotype turned up many times. The chain carries TRBV2 and TRBJ2-1; tentatively, D is TRBD2 (6 bases). The CDR3 consists of 17 residues. Trimming pared 6 bases from V and 4 bases from J, leaving 22 bases between. Germline CDR1 is SNHLY and CDR2 is FYNNEI. The CDR3 region is CASSRGQRVTAYNEQFF. Written as DNA, the CDR3 is TGTGCCAGCAGCAGAGGCCAGCGGGTAACCGCGTACAATGAGCAGTTCTTC.

This clonotype was seen at least ten times. This chain uses TRBV6-1 with TRBJ2-1; D not resolved. Germline CDR1 MNHNS, CDR2 SASEGT. This CDR3 spans 16 amino acids. V lost 7 bases, J lost 0 bases, and 16 bases lay in between. CDR3 region: CASIWRLLGSYNEQFF. CDR3 coding DNA: TGTGCCAGCATCTGGCGGTTGTTGGGCTCCTACAATGAGCAGTTCTTC.

This clonotype was detected a few times. CDR3 amino acids: CSASNPGGLDTEAFF. In DNA form, the CDR3 reads TGCAGTGCCTCAAACCCGGGCGGGCTCGACACTGAAGCTTTCTTT. The V call is TRBV20-1, the J call TRBJ1-1; D is undetermined. Trimming took 6 bases from V and 3 from J, leaving 20 bases between them. The CDR3 length is 15 residues. Germline assignment: CDR1 DFQATT and CDR2 SNEGSKA (reference sequence).

This clonotype was seen many times. The chain has TRBV7-9 and TRBJ1-1; D not resolved. The germline V and J ends were trimmed by 0 bases and 0 bases, with 8 bases remaining between them. The CDR3 runs to 15 residues. Germline assignment: CDR1 SEHNR and CDR2 FQNEAQ (reference sequence). The CDR3 DNA reads TGTGCCAGCAGCTTAGCGGTCAGGCTGAACACTGAAGCTTTCTTT. Residues: CASSLAVRLNTEAFF.